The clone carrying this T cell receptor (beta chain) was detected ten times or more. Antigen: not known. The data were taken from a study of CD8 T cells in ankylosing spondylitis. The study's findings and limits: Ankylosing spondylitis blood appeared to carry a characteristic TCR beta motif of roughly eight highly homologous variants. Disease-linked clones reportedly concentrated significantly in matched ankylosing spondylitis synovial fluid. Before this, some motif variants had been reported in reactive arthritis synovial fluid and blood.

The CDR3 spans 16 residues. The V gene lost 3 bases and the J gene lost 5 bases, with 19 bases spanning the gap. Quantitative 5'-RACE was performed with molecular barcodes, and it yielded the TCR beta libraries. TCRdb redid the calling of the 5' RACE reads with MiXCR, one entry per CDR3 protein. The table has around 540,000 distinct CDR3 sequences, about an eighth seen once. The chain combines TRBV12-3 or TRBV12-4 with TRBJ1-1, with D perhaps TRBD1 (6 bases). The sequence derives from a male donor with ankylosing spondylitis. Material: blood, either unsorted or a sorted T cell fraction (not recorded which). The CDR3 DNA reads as TGTGCCAGCAGTTTTGGGTCAGGGGTGTTTCCGACTGAAGCTTTCTTT. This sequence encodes CASSFGSGVFPTEAFF.